These 15 T cell receptor beta chains share one sample of origin, sequenced in a study of cytotoxic CD8 clonotypes in ibrutinib-treated CLL. Assay used: immunoSEQ multiplex PCR; TCRdb lists only in-frame clones, some missing. Here the sample spans 250,000 to 350,000 clones, roughly 76% being singletons. This material consisted of PBMCs, taken at disease progression, from a patient treated with ibrutinib. The receptors shown here come from a human donor with chronic lymphocytic leukemia.

The chain has TRBV10-3 and TRBJ2-1; TRBD1 aligns across 7 bases. The trim removed 3 bases at V and 3 bases at J, leaving 5 bases unmatched. The CDR3 is made up of 15 amino acids. Germline CDR1 reads ENHRY; CDR2 reads SYGVKD. CDR3 nucleotides: TGTGCCATCAGTGAACAGGGGCTTATCTACAATGAGCAGTTCTTC. Translation: CAISEQGLIYNEQFF.

V gene TRBV5-1 combines with J gene TRBJ2-5, with 10 bases matching TRBD2. CDR3 length: 16 amino acids. Losses at the gene ends were 4 bases for V and 4 bases for J; bases not matched to a gene: 10. From germline, CDR1 is SGHRS and CDR2 YFSETQ. CDR3 protein: CASSRTLLAGRETQYF. Written as DNA, the CDR3 is TGCGCCAGCAGCCGGACCTTACTAGCGGGGCGAGAGACCCAGTACTTC.

The rearrangement joins TRBV6-5 to TRBJ2-1; 12 nucleotides align to TRBD2. The CDR3 length is 14 residues. V dropped 7 bases and J dropped 8; count of bases not matched to a gene: 6. Germline CDR1 MNHEY, CDR2 SVGAGI. The CDR3 DNA reads TGTGCCAGCAAAAGGGCTAGCGGGAGGGATGAGCAGTTCTTC. Its protein is CASKRASGRDEQFF.

Note on this clone: The junction departs from the called germline gene at one end, perhaps through a read error. The chain employs TRBV6-1 and TRBJ1-2; TRBD1 is a possible D gene (5 bases). There are 15 residues in the CDR3. Germline lookup yields CDR1 MNHNS and CDR2 SASEGT. CDR3 residues: CASSEVRGRNYGYTF. As DNA, the CDR3 is TGCGCCAGCAGTGAAGTAAGGGGACGAAACTATGGCTACACCTTC.

This clone was detected only once. CDR3 DNA sequence: TGCGCCAGCAGCCAAGGTCTAGCGGGGGCCAGGAGCTCCTACAATGAGCAGTTCTTC. It is translated as CASSQGLAGARSSYNEQFF. The chain joins TRBV4-1 to TRBJ2-1, with 10 nucleotides matching TRBD2. With V trimmed by 1 base and J by 0 bases, 9 bases remained unmatched. CDR1 and CDR2 from the germline V gene are MGHRA and YSYEKL. The CDR3 is 19 residues long.

The chain combines TRBV13 with TRBJ2-7, with 10 bases that match TRBD1. The germline gives CDR1 PRHDT, CDR2 FYEKMQ (reference sequence). This CDR3 has 12 residues. With V trimmed by 8 bases and J by 2 bases, 0 bases remained unmatched. CDR3 coding DNA: TGTGCCAGCGGACAGGGGGCCTACGAGCAGTACTTC. Translation gives CASGQGAYEQYF.

The genes are TRBV5-1 and TRBJ1-6; TRBD1 is a possible D gene (5 bases). V dropped 4 bases and J dropped 5 bases, with 16 bases sitting between them. From germline, CDR1 is SGHRS and CDR2 YFSETQ. The CDR3 is 16 residues long. The CDR3 sequence is CASSPAGVHHNSPLHF. The CDR3 region has the DNA TGCGCCAGCAGCCCCGCGGGGGTACACCATAATTCACCCCTCCACTTT.

This clone showed up just a few times. The J gene is TRBJ2-2, the V gene TRBV18; D gene ambiguous. Deletions cut 3 bases from V and 5 bases from J, with 7 bases between. From germline, CDR1 is KGHSH and CDR2 LQKENI. The CDR3 consists of 13 residues. The DNA of the CDR3 is TGTGCCAGCTCACCCTCCAGAACCGGGGAGCTGTTTTTT. Translated: CASSPSRTGELFF.

V is TRBV5-4 and J is TRBJ2-7; D may be TRBD1 (5 bases). This CDR3 has 14 residues. Per the germline V gene, CDR1 is SGHNT and CDR2 is YYREEE (reference sequence). Trimming removed 3 bases at V and 2 bases at J, with 12 bases between. The DNA of the CDR3 is TGTGCCAGCAGCTACGACAGCCCCCCCTACGAGCAGTACTTC. Protein product: CASSYDSPPYEQYF.

V usage is TRBV2 and J usage is TRBJ2-7, with TRBD1 identical over 7 bases. Germline CDR1 reads SNHLY; CDR2 reads FYNNEI. The CDR3 length is 15 residues. The V segment lost 7 bases and the J segment 2 bases; nucleotides outside the gene matches: 11. CDR3 in amino acids: CASTQIGTAAYEQYF. The CDR3 DNA sequence: TGTGCCAGCACCCAAATCGGGACAGCGGCCTACGAGCAGTACTTC.

The chain has TRBV9 and TRBJ2-7; TRBD1 matches at 8 bases. V shed 3 bases and J 5 bases; nucleotides not matched to a gene: 7. The germline gives CDR1 SGDLS, CDR2 YYNGEE. The CDR3 consists of 14 residues. In DNA, the CDR3 is TGTGCCAGCAGCGGGATTGACAGGGGCCACGAGCAGTACTTC. Its translation is CASSGIDRGHEQYF.

The chain recombines TRBV5-1 with TRBJ2-2; TRBD2 matches 14 bases. The CDR3 is made up of 16 amino acids. Per the germline V gene, CDR1 is SGHRS and CDR2 is YFSETQ. Unmatched junction bases numbered 6, after V lost 4 bases and J lost 7 bases. In nucleotides, the CDR3 is TGCGCCAGCAGCCTGACTAGCGGGAGGGCTGACGGGGAGCTGTTTTTT. Amino acid sequence: CASSLTSGRADGELFF.

V gene TRBV27 combines with J gene TRBJ2-1; D unclear. The CDR3 runs 11 residues. Germline V gives CDR1 MNHEY, CDR2 SMNVEV (reference sequence). V dropped 6 bases and J dropped 10 bases, with 10 bases sitting between them. CDR3 sequence (DNA): TGTGCCAGCAGCTACGGATGGGAGCAGTTCTTC. Translated, it gives CASSYGWEQFF.

The genes are TRBV5-1 and TRBJ2-1; 11 bases agree with TRBD2. Germline V gene lookup returns CDR1 SGHRS and CDR2 YFSETQ. V lost 6 bases to trimming and J lost 7 bases; unmatched junction nucleotides: 12. The CDR3 runs to 16 residues. The CDR3 reads CASTPLLAGEENEQFF. The CDR3 DNA reads as TGCGCCAGCACTCCTCTACTAGCGGGAGAGGAGAATGAGCAGTTCTTC.

The CDR3 spells CASSYLSGDEQFF. CDR3 coding DNA: TGTGCCAGCAGTTACCTCAGTGGGGATGAGCAGTTCTTC. V is TRBV6-5 and J is TRBJ2-1; no firm D call. The V and J ends lost 2 bases and 8 bases respectively, with 10 bases between them. The germline V gene has CDR1 MNHEY and CDR2 SVGAGI. There are 13 residues in the CDR3.